This entry lists 24 T cell receptor beta chains sequenced from one sample in a study of blood T cell repertoires in COVID-19 (dated by TCRdb to the early 2020s). Libraries were built with the immunoSEQ multiplex PCR assay. The source is immuneACCESS, and TCRdb retained only in-frame sequences with V and J called. Part of the clones is not carried over; for the studies checked, unresolved V genes explain less than half of this, and the remainder is unexplained. This sample holds about 200,000 clones; around four fifths were observed only once. The top ten clonotypes cover 2.5% to 3% of the sample. Sequenced material: peripheral blood. These TCRs come from an elderly woman with active or convalescent COVID-19.

This sequence joins TRBV18 and TRBJ1-2, with a possible D match to TRBD1 (6 bases). V was cut by 8 bases and J by 2 bases, with 15 bases left in between. This CDR3 region has 14 residues. The germline CDR1 and CDR2 sequences are KGHSH and LQKENI. The CDR3 bases are TGTGCCAGCAGCTCCGGCACAGGGAACTATGGCTACACCTTC. Encoded protein: CASSSGTGNYGYTF.

The CDR3 bases are TGCGCCAGCAGCTTGGACGCACGGGGTGGTAATTCACCCCTCCACTTT. It codes for CASSLDARGGNSPLHF. The gene calls are TRBV5-1 and TRBJ1-6; D is ambiguous. The CDR3 has 16 amino acids. Trimming removed 0 bases from V and 6 bases from J, with 13 bases in between. The V gene's germline CDR1 is SGHRS and CDR2 YFSETQ.

V and J are TRBV2 and TRBJ2-2, with a weak D call TRBD1 (6 bases). Germline assignment: CDR1 SNHLY and CDR2 FYNNEI. The CDR3 loop spans 15 amino acids. The ends were cut back, 7 bases at V and 0 bases at J, with 12 bases in the middle. CDR3 sequence: CASKGDYSNTGELFF. The CDR3 nucleotides are TGTGCCAGCAAGGGGGATTATTCGAACACCGGGGAGCTGTTTTTT.

V usage is TRBV6-2 or TRBV6-3 and J usage is TRBJ1-5; D not resolved. The V gene lost 6 bases and the J gene lost 4 bases, with 13 bases spanning the gap. Germline V CDR1 and CDR2: MNHEY, SVGEGT. The CDR3 sequence is 14 residues long. CDR3 in DNA: TGTGCCAGCAGCACCGGGGTTGGGAATCAGCCCCAGCATTTT. This sequence encodes CASSTGVGNQPQHF.

The V call is TRBV5-1, the J call TRBJ2-7; 12 bases match TRBD1. The J segment lost 11 bases and the V segment lost 0 bases, leaving 3 bases of the junction unmatched. CDR1 is SGHRS, CDR2 YFSETQ, per germline. CDR3 length: 13 residues. The CDR3 reads CASSLEGTGGKYF. DNA for the CDR3: TGCGCCAGCAGCTTGGAGGGGACAGGGGGCAAGTACTTC.

The J gene is TRBJ2-7, the V gene TRBV29-1; 9 bases are a match to TRBD1. V was pared by 5 bases and J by 6 bases, with 11 bases of the junction left unmatched. CDR1 is SQVTM, CDR2 ANQGSEA, per germline. There are 14 residues in the CDR3. This CDR3 reads CSVSQQGALREQYF. DNA of the CDR3: TGCAGCGTTTCCCAACAGGGGGCCCTCCGCGAGCAGTACTTC.

The genes are TRBV6-5 and TRBJ2-7, with D possibly matching TRBD2 (5 bases). This CDR3 has 12 amino acids. CDR1 and CDR2 from the germline V gene are MNHEY and SVGAGI. V gave up 6 bases and J gave up 10 bases, with 16 bases separating them. The CDR3 is CASSGEGRPQYF. The DNA of the CDR3 is TGTGCCAGCAGCGGCGAGGGCAGGCCTCAGTACTTC.

The chain employs TRBV7-8 and TRBJ2-4, with 8 bases aligning to TRBD1. With 5 bases clipped from V and 0 bases from J, the junction kept 18 bases outside the gene matches. Germline CDR1 and CDR2: SGHVS and FQNEAQ. The CDR3 is 20 amino acids. CDR3 sequence (DNA): TGTGCCAGCAGCCTCTCCCCTGGGACAGGAGATCTAACAGCCAAAAACATTCAGTACTTC. It specifies CASSLSPGTGDLTAKNIQYF.

This chain connects TRBV2 to TRBJ1-6; the D gene is possibly TRBD1 (6 bases). The CDR3 covers 16 residues. V was clipped by 6 bases and J by 0 bases, with 12 bases between them. Germline CDR1 SNHLY, CDR2 FYNNEI. CDR3 region: CASRRQASSYNSPLHF. The DNA for the CDR3 is TGTGCCAGCAGACGACAGGCGAGCTCCTATAATTCACCCCTCCACTTT.

The chain combines TRBV6-2 or TRBV6-3 with TRBJ1-1, with D uncertain. Germline V lookup: CDR1 MNHEY, CDR2 SVGEGT. Between the trimmed V and J ends, which lost 6 bases and 1 base, there was a span of 21 bases. This CDR3 contains 17 residues. Written as DNA, the CDR3 is TGTGCCAGCAGCAGCGTCCAGATTATGAGCTGGAACACTGAAGCTTTCTTT. It translates to CASSSVQIMSWNTEAFF.

The chain uses TRBV9 and TRBJ2-2, with 8 bases identical to TRBD2. J was trimmed by 2 bases and V by 5 bases; bases with no gene match: 5. The CDR3 runs 15 residues. Germline V gives CDR1 SGDLS, CDR2 YYNGEE. CDR3 nucleotide sequence: TGTGCCAGCAGTCAGCGGGGGTCAAACACCGGGGAGCTGTTTTTT. Its protein is CASSQRGSNTGELFF.

This clone was counted a single time. The V gene is TRBV9, the J gene TRBJ2-7; 7 bases agree with TRBD1. The CDR3 runs to 13 residues. Germline V gene lookup returns CDR1 SGDLS and CDR2 YYNGEE. After removal of 2 bases from V and 6 bases from J, the junction contained 5 bases not matched to a gene. The CDR3 sequence: CASSVVEGAEQYF. CDR3 nucleotide sequence: TGTGCCAGCAGCGTTGTAGAGGGGGCCGAGCAGTACTTC.

This clone has more than one count but fewer than ten. A read error may produce the germline difference seen at one junction end. The rearrangement links TRBV7-2 to TRBJ2-7; 9 bases match TRBD2. This CDR3 comprises 14 residues. The germline V gene encodes CDR1 SGHTA and CDR2 FQGNSA. CDR3 region: CASSLAGSSYEQYF. For the CDR3, the DNA is TGTGCCAGCAGCCTAGCGGGGAGTTCCTACGAGCAGTACTTC.

Concerning this clone itself: The DNA is left out, because the CDR3 cannot be placed on it with certainty; the CDR3 is given as TCRdb lists it. V and J are TRBV21-1 and TRBJ1-6; the table's D call TRBD1 went unverified against the DNA. TRBV21-1 is a documented pseudogene. The CDR3 is 17 residues long, counting both termini. CDR3 sequence: CASSPRVGTGANSPLHF.

The genes are TRBV28 and TRBJ1-2, with a tentative D call TRBD1 (5 bases). Germline V gene sequence: CDR1 MDHEN, CDR2 SYDVKM. V was cut by 2 bases and J by 0 bases, with 13 bases left in between. The CDR3 is made up of 16 amino acids. CDR3 DNA: TGTGCCAGCAGTTTACTTCGGGAGGGGACTAACTATGGCTACACCTTC. This translates into CASSLLREGTNYGYTF.

The sample holds one count of this clone. V and J are TRBV18 and TRBJ1-3; D is undetermined. There are 16 residues in the CDR3. Trimming left V 5 bases short and J 4 bases short, with 18 bases between. The germline V gene has CDR1 KGHSH and CDR2 LQKENI. CDR3: CASSADFASSGNTIYF. The DNA for the CDR3 is TGTGCCAGCTCAGCCGACTTTGCTTCCAGCGGAAACACCATATATTTT. The whole variable domain, remainder taken from reference TRBV18 and TRBJ1-3, is NAGVMQNPRHLVRRRGQEARLRCSPMKGHSHVYWYRQLPEEGLKFMVYLQKENIIDESGMPKERFSAEFPKEGPSILRIQQVVRGDSAAYFCASSADFASSGNTIYFGEGSWLTVV.

J is TRBJ1-2 and V is TRBV14, with 7 bases matching TRBD1. This CDR3 is 16 amino acids long. The germline CDR1 and CDR2 sequences are SGHDN and FVKESK. Trimming removed 3 bases from V and 5 bases from J; junction bases left unmatched: 12. CDR3 in DNA: TGTGCCAGCAGCCATGCTATATTACAGGGGTCTTATGGCTACACCTTC. It specifies CASSHAILQGSYGYTF.

This chain joins TRBV15 and TRBJ2-1, with a possible D match to TRBD2 (7 bases). In germline, CDR1 is LNHNV, CDR2 YYDKDF (reference sequence). CDR3 length: 13 residues. V was trimmed by 6 bases and J by 3 bases, leaving 9 bases between them. The CDR3 sequence is CATRGGRYNEQFF. Here the CDR3 DNA reads TGTGCCACCAGGGGGGGGCGCTACAATGAGCAGTTCTTC. The full variable domain, with the rest looked up from reference TRBV15 and TRBJ2-1, is DAMVIQNPRYQVTQFGKPVTLSCSQTLNHNVMYWYQQKSSQAPKLLFHYYDKDFNNEADTPDNFQSRRPNTSFCFLDIRSPGLGDTAMYLCATRGGRYNEQFFGPGTRLTVL.

This CDR3 is CASSPPSIVNYGYTF. CDR3 nucleotides: TGTGCCAGCTCACCACCATCCATAGTTAACTATGGCTACACCTTC. The V gene is TRBV18, the J gene TRBJ1-2, with unresolved D. Germline V CDR1 and CDR2: KGHSH, LQKENI. V lost 0 bases to trimming and J lost 1 base, with 9 bases between them. This CDR3 contains 15 residues.

The V call is TRBV2, the J call TRBJ1-6; TRBD1 matches at 7 bases. V gave up 4 bases and J gave up 10 bases; unmatched junction bases: 7. The CDR3 has 14 residues. Germline V gene sequence: CDR1 SNHLY, CDR2 FYNNEI. The CDR3 sequence: CASSGLTGKSPLHF. CDR3 in DNA: TGTGCCAGCAGTGGGCTGACAGGGAAATCACCCCTCCACTTT.

DNA of the CDR3: TGCAGCGTTGGACAGTTCAACTCTGGGGCCAACGTCCTGACTTTC. This codes for CSVGQFNSGANVLTF. The V and J genes are TRBV29-1 and TRBJ2-6; D may be TRBD1 (5 bases). The length of the CDR3 is 15 residues. Germline V gives CDR1 SQVTM, CDR2 ANQGSEA. Deletions cut 4 bases from V and 0 bases from J, with 10 bases between.

The chain recombines TRBV4-2 with TRBJ2-3, with 12 bases matching TRBD2. Germline values: CDR1 LGHNA, CDR2 YNFKEQ. V was pared by 4 bases and J by 4 bases, with 6 bases of the junction left unmatched. The CDR3 spans 16 residues. Written as DNA, the CDR3 is TGTGCCAGCAGCCGACTAGCGGGGGAGGCTGCAGATACGCAGTATTTT. Encoded protein: CASSRLAGEAADTQYF.

V gene TRBV11-3 combines with J gene TRBJ2-1; 13 nucleotides line up with TRBD2. The CDR3 loop spans 17 amino acids. The V and J ends lost 4 bases and 9 bases, in that order; junction bases with no gene match: 12. Germline loops: CDR1 SGHNT, CDR2 YENEEA. CDR3 in amino acids: CASSSPTGTSGISEQFF. The CDR3 nucleotides read TGTGCCAGCAGCTCACCGACCGGGACTAGCGGGATTAGTGAGCAGTTCTTC.

The chain uses TRBV5-1 and TRBJ2-5; possibly TRBD2 for D (5 bases). Germline CDR1 and CDR2: SGHRS and YFSETQ. CDR3 length: 15 residues. Trimming removed 4 bases from V and 4 bases from J, with 17 bases in between. Written as DNA, the CDR3 is TGCGCCAGCAGCCCCGGGGTGGAACTACGAGAGACCCAGTACTTC. Its protein product is CASSPGVELRETQYF.